Shown below are 22 T cell receptor beta chains from a single sample sequenced in a study of PD-1 blockade in classical Hodgkin lymphoma. TCRdb keeps only in-frame clones here, not all; method: immunoSEQ multiplex PCR. Of tens of thousands of clones in the sample, just under 80% were seen once. Time point given: cycle 4 day 1 (C4D1), after 6 weeks of nivolumab. Relapse after autologous stem cell transplantation occurred in every patient, and brentuximab vedotin exposure varied. The sample was peripheral blood mononuclear cells (PBMCs), taken before the fourth cycle of nivolumab. The receptors originated from a human donor with classical Hodgkin lymphoma.

This chain uses TRBV27 with TRBJ2-5; 9 bases are a match to TRBD1. The J segment lost 5 bases and the V segment lost 4 bases, leaving 5 bases of the junction unmatched. The CDR3 is 14 residues long. From germline, CDR1 is MNHEY and CDR2 SMNVEV (reference sequence). The CDR3 sequence is CASSSPGTGETQYF. The CDR3 bases are TGTGCCAGCAGTTCCCCCGGGACAGGGGAGACCCAGTACTTC.

The table lists this clone with a count of one. This sequence joins TRBV19 and TRBJ2-4; 11 bases match TRBD2. The CDR3 covers 15 residues. V shed 5 bases, J shed 8 bases, and the junction held 8 bases outside the gene matches. Per the germline V gene, CDR1 is LNHDA and CDR2 is SQIVND (reference sequence). CDR3 nucleotide sequence: TGTGCCAGTAGTGTAATAGCGGGGGGGAAGGACATTCAGTACTTC. Its protein is CASSVIAGGKDIQYF. The full variable domain, its missing parts supplied by reference TRBV19 and TRBJ2-4, is DGGITQSPKYLFRKEGQNVTLSCEQNLNHDAMYWYRQDPGQGLRLIYYSQIVNDFQKGDIAEGYSVSREKKESFPLTVTSAQKNPTAFYLCASSVIAGGKDIQYFGAGTRLSVL.

This rearrangement joins TRBV18 to TRBJ1-6, with 8 nucleotides matching TRBD1. CDR1 is KGHSH and CDR2 is LQKENI in the germline V gene. V gave up 5 bases and J gave up 7 bases; unmatched junction bases: 4. The CDR3 spans 14 residues. This CDR3 reads CASSLTGANSPLHF. The CDR3 region has the DNA TGTGCCAGCTCATTGACAGGGGCCAATTCACCCCTCCACTTT.

This rearrangement joins TRBV6-1 to TRBJ1-2; maybe TRBD1 (6 bases). Trimming left V 0 bases short and J 4 bases short, with 9 bases between. The CDR3 totals 14 residues. Germline V gene sequence: CDR1 MNHNS, CDR2 SASEGT. The CDR3 sequence: CASSEAQGSYGYTF. The DNA for the CDR3 is TGTGCCAGCAGTGAAGCCCAGGGGAGCTATGGCTACACCTTC.

This clone was observed a few times. The rearrangement joins TRBV2 to TRBJ2-7; the D call may be TRBD1 or TRBD2 (5 bases each). This CDR3 region has 12 residues. The V gene lost 7 bases and the J gene lost 2 bases, with 9 bases spanning the gap. Germline assignment: CDR1 SNHLY and CDR2 FYNNEI. The CDR3 loop is CASMRDPYEQYF. CDR3 in DNA: TGTGCCAGCATGAGGGACCCCTACGAGCAGTACTTC.

The CDR3 bases are TGTGCCAGCAGCAAAGAGGGGTTTGGGTTGGAAGGCACTGAAGCTTTCTTT. This translates into CASSKEGFGLEGTEAFF. The rearrangement links TRBV21-1 to TRBJ1-1; the table assigns TRBD1, which was not confirmed against the DNA. TRBV21-1 is reported as a pseudogene. CDR3 size: 17 residues.

The chain joins TRBV5-1 to TRBJ2-3; tentatively, D is TRBD2 (5 bases). Germline CDR1 and CDR2: SGHRS and YFSETQ. Trimming removed 3 bases from V and 4 bases from J, with 12 bases in between. The CDR3 is made up of 14 amino acids. CDR3 region: CASSWTPGSDTQYF. DNA of the CDR3: TGCGCCAGCAGCTGGACCCCGGGGTCAGATACGCAGTATTTT.

J is TRBJ2-7 and V is TRBV5-1; TRBD1 matches 7 bases. Germline CDR1 reads SGHRS; CDR2 reads YFSETQ. The ends lost 2 bases at V and 4 bases at J; junction bases unmatched: 6. The CDR3 contains 14 residues. The CDR3 loop reads CASSFTGANYEQYF. The CDR3 region has the DNA TGCGCCAGCAGCTTCACAGGGGCGAATTACGAGCAGTACTTC. The variable domain in full, completed from reference TRBV5-1 and TRBJ2-7, reads KAGVTQTPRYLIKTRGQQVTLSCSPISGHRSVSWYQQTPGQGLQFLFEYFSETQRNKGNFPGRFSGRQFSNSRSEMNVSTLELGDSALYLCASSFTGANYEQYFGPGTRLTVT.

The V gene is TRBV7-2, the J gene TRBJ1-5; no reliable D call. Germline V CDR1 and CDR2: SGHTA, FQGNSA. This CDR3 is built from 12 residues. V was cut by 1 base and J by 3 bases, with 1 base left in between. CDR3 DNA: TGTGCCAGCAGCTTAGACAATCAGCCCCAGCATTTT. This codes for CASSLDNQPQHF.

This chain connects TRBV19 to TRBJ2-1; TRBD1 might be the D (6 bases). V gave up 4 bases and J gave up 4 bases, with 14 bases separating them. Germline assignment: CDR1 LNHDA and CDR2 SQIVND (reference sequence). The CDR3 spans 15 residues. CDR3 sequence: CASSKKPDRYNEQFF. As DNA, the CDR3 is TGTGCCAGTAGTAAAAAGCCTGACAGGTACAATGAGCAGTTCTTC. Full variable domain (missing parts from reference TRBV19 and TRBJ2-1): DGGITQSPKYLFRKEGQNVTLSCEQNLNHDAMYWYRQDPGQGLRLIYYSQIVNDFQKGDIAEGYSVSREKKESFPLTVTSAQKNPTAFYLCASSKKPDRYNEQFFGPGTRLTVL.

V and J are TRBV19 and TRBJ2-6, with D possibly matching TRBD1 (6 bases). The CDR3 runs to 16 residues. The germline gives CDR1 LNHDA, CDR2 SQIVND (reference sequence). V lost 4 bases, J lost 0 bases, and 10 bases lay in between. This chain's CDR3 is CASSTGQTSGANVLTF. CDR3 coding DNA: TGTGCCAGTAGTACCGGACAGACCTCTGGGGCCAACGTCCTGACTTTC. The full variable domain, rest sourced from reference TRBV19 and TRBJ2-6, is DGGITQSPKYLFRKEGQNVTLSCEQNLNHDAMYWYRQDPGQGLRLIYYSQIVNDFQKGDIAEGYSVSREKKESFPLTVTSAQKNPTAFYLCASSTGQTSGANVLTFGAGSRLTVL.

This sequence joins TRBV5-6 and TRBJ1-6; tentatively, D is TRBD1 (5 bases). Trimming left V 4 bases short and J 6 bases short, with 11 bases between. The CDR3 sequence is 14 residues long. Per the germline V gene, CDR1 is SGHDT and CDR2 is YYEEEE. The CDR3 spells CASSPGLPNSPLHF. CDR3 bases: TGTGCCAGCAGCCCGGGACTCCCTAATTCACCCCTCCACTTT.

This clone was counted between two and nine times. The rearrangement joins TRBV28 to TRBJ1-6; maybe TRBD1 (6 bases). CDR3 length: 16 residues. Germline V CDR1 and CDR2: MDHEN, SYDVKM. V shed 0 bases and J shed 8 bases, with 14 bases lying between them. The CDR3 sequence: CASSLWRQVGDSPLHF. The CDR3 region has the DNA TGTGCCAGCAGTTTATGGCGACAGGTGGGGGATTCACCCCTCCACTTT.

This sequence joins TRBV9 and TRBJ2-7; 7 nucleotides agree with TRBD2. The CDR3 sequence is 14 residues long. Germline CDR1 reads SGDLS; CDR2 reads YYNGEE. V dropped 4 bases and J dropped 1; count of bases not matched to a gene: 5. Written as DNA, the CDR3 is TGTGCCAGCAGCAAACTAGCGTGGTCCTACGAGCAGTACTTC. Translated: CASSKLAWSYEQYF.

J is TRBJ1-1 and V is TRBV30, with a tentative D call TRBD1 (5 bases). Germline CDR1 is GTSNPN and CDR2 is SVGIG (reference sequence). The germline V and J ends were trimmed by 0 bases and 6 bases, with 14 bases remaining between them. The CDR3 is 14 amino acids. CDR3 in amino acids: CAWSVLGRGAEAFF. The DNA for the CDR3 is TGTGCCTGGAGTGTGTTGGGGAGGGGCGCTGAAGCTTTCTTT.

This chain uses TRBV6-6 with TRBJ1-2; no firm D call. V gave up 5 bases and J gave up 3 bases, with 10 bases separating them. The CDR3 has 13 residues. Per the germline V gene, CDR1 is MNHNY and CDR2 is SVGAGI (reference sequence). The CDR3 spells CASSDRGDYGYTF. DNA for the CDR3: TGTGCCAGCAGTGACCGGGGAGACTATGGCTACACCTTC.

The CDR3 loop reads CSARIFYEQYF. The CDR3 coding sequence is TGCAGTGCTAGGATCTTCTACGAGCAGTACTTC. The chain recombines TRBV20-1 with TRBJ2-7; D remains unclear. Germline V lookup: CDR1 DFQATT, CDR2 SNEGSKA (reference sequence). Trimming shortened V by 3 bases and J by 3 bases, and 6 bases separated the two germline ends. The CDR3 covers 11 residues.

The J gene is TRBJ1-2, the V gene TRBV5-4; TRBD1 matches 9 bases. The CDR3 has 14 amino acids. Losses at the gene ends were 2 bases for V and 8 bases for J; bases not matched to a gene: 7. The germline CDR1 and CDR2 sequences are SGHNT and YYREEE (reference sequence). The CDR3 is CASSFRQGVSGYTF. The CDR3, as DNA: TGTGCCAGCAGCTTCAGACAGGGGGTGAGCGGCTACACCTTC.

This clone was recorded only once. The rearrangement links TRBV7-2 to TRBJ1-5; D is uncertain. CDR3 size: 15 residues. The V gene's germline CDR1 is SGHTA and CDR2 FQGNSA. V gave up 0 bases and J gave up 5 bases, with 11 bases separating them. CDR3 loop: CASSLAVTTHQPQHF. The CDR3 DNA sequence: TGTGCCAGCAGCTTAGCGGTGACTACCCATCAGCCCCAGCATTTT.

V usage is TRBV30 and J usage is TRBJ2-1; TRBD2 matches 14 bases. J lost 0 bases, V lost 2 bases, and 15 bases had no gene match. Germline V gene data show CDR1 as GTSNPN and CDR2 as SVGIG (reference sequence). This CDR3 is built from 21 residues. The CDR3 loop is CAWSIYLIAGTSGSSYNEQFF. CDR3 DNA: TGTGCCTGGAGTATTTACCTCATTGCCGGGACTAGCGGGAGCTCCTACAATGAGCAGTTCTTC.

The V gene is TRBV6-5, the J gene TRBJ1-4; 7 nucleotides align to TRBD1. The germline V gene encodes CDR1 MNHEY and CDR2 SVGAGI. V shed 0 bases, J shed 9 bases, and the junction held 7 bases outside the gene matches. The CDR3 length is 15 residues. In nucleotides, the CDR3 is TGTGCCAGCAGTTACTCGAGGACAGGCGATAAAAAACTGTTTTTT. Protein product: CASSYSRTGDKKLFF.

The chain couples TRBV19 to TRBJ2-1; D is perhaps TRBD1 or TRBD2 (5 bases each). The ends were cut back, 3 bases at V and 5 bases at J, with 8 bases in the middle. CDR3 size: 13 residues. Germline assignment: CDR1 LNHDA and CDR2 SQIVND (reference sequence). The CDR3 DNA follows: TGTGCCAGTAGTATGGGACGGAACAATGAGCAGTTCTTC. It is translated as CASSMGRNNEQFF.